This record covers a single T cell receptor (beta chain). Its cognate antigen is unknown. TCRdb keeps only in-frame clones here, not all; method: immunoSEQ multiplex PCR. The sample holds 25,000 or so clones, 60% to 85% seen once. Every single patient, without exception, relapsed after autologous stem cell transplantation, and brentuximab vedotin exposure varied. Magnetic negative selection of thawed PBMCs was the method by which CD4+ T cells were purified. The record originates from a study of PD-1 blockade in classical Hodgkin lymphoma. Study outcomes and limitations: Those achieving complete response showed baseline diversity like newly diagnosed patients. No one has yet defined what causes the repertoire differences, which may be disease activity or prior therapy. The CD4+ diversity rise by C4D1 was clearest in complete responders.

The ends were cut back, 3 bases at V and 3 bases at J, with 11 bases in the middle. Germline CDR1 is GTSNPN and CDR2 is SVGIG (reference sequence). The CDR3 runs 13 residues. The rearrangement uses TRBV30 and TRBJ1-2; no clear D gene. Sample: CD4+ T cells from blood, taken at baseline. This TCR was sampled from a human donor with classical Hodgkin lymphoma. CDR3 in amino acids: CAWRDNTYYGYTF. The DNA of the CDR3 is TGTGCCTGGAGGGATAACACGTACTATGGCTACACCTTC. Complete variable domain (other parts from reference TRBV30 and TRBJ1-2): SQTIHQWPATLVQPVGSPLSLECTVEGTSNPNLYWYRQAAGRGLQLLFYSVGIGQISSEVPQNLSASRPQDRQFILSSKKLLLSDSGFYLCAWRDNTYYGYTFGSGTRLTVV.